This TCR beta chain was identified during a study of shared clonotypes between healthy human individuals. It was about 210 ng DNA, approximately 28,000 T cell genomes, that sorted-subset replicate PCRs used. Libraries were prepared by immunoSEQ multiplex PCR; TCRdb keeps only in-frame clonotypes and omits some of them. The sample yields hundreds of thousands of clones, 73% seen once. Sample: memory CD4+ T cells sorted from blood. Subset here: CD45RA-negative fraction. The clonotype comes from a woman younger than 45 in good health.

CDR3 in DNA: TGTGCCAGCAGTTTATTTGGACAGGGTTTCGAGCAGTTCTTC. Residues: CASSLFGQGFEQFF. The chain employs TRBV28 and TRBJ2-1; 8 nucleotides line up with TRBD1. The J segment lost 10 bases and the V segment lost 1 base, leaving 6 bases of the junction unmatched. Germline lookup yields CDR1 MDHEN and CDR2 SYDVKM. The length of the CDR3 is 14 residues.